Presented here are 7 T cell receptor beta chains from one specimen sequenced in a study of shared clonotypes between healthy human individuals. The protocol was immunoSEQ multiplex PCR, while the TCRdb copy is restricted to in-frame clones and leaves out a portion. The sample holds around 700,000 clones, about two thirds seen once. The sample taken for sequencing was memory CD4+ T cells sorted from blood. Subset denoted: CD45RA-negative fraction. These receptors came from a woman younger than 45 in good health.

Note on this clone: The same CDR3 arises from other DNA sequences in this sample as well. The chain joins TRBV15 to TRBJ2-3; 10 bases match TRBD2. The V and J ends lost 1 base and 0 bases, in that order; junction bases with no gene match: 1. This CDR3 has 16 residues. Germline loops: CDR1 LNHNV, CDR2 YYDKDF (reference sequence). The CDR3, as DNA: TGTGCCACCAGCAGAGCTAGCGGGAGTAGCACAGATACGCAGTATTTT. Translation: CATSRASGSSTDTQYF.

This chain joins TRBV28 and TRBJ2-7; TRBD1 agrees at 8 bases. From germline, CDR1 is MDHEN and CDR2 SYDVKM. This CDR3 has 15 amino acids. V lost 3 bases, J lost 4 bases, and 8 bases stayed unmatched. CDR3 nucleotides: TGTGCCAGCAGTTTGCGCGGGACAGGTTTATACGAGCAGTACTTC. As protein: CASSLRGTGLYEQYF.

The V and J genes are TRBV18 and TRBJ2-7, with TRBD2 identical over 12 bases. Per the germline V gene, CDR1 is KGHSH and CDR2 is LQKENI. With 2 bases clipped from V and 5 bases from J, the junction kept 7 bases outside the gene matches. The CDR3 totals 16 residues. CDR3 region: CASSPKAGLAGHEQYF. CDR3 coding DNA: TGTGCCAGCTCACCAAAGGCCGGACTAGCGGGACACGAGCAGTACTTC. Supplemented by reference TRBV18 and TRBJ2-7, the full variable domain reads NAGVMQNPRHLVRRRGQEARLRCSPMKGHSHVYWYRQLPEEGLKFMVYLQKENIIDESGMPKERFSAEFPKEGPSILRIQQVVRGDSAAYFCASSPKAGLAGHEQYFGPGTRLTVT.

The sample holds many counts of this clone. The J gene is TRBJ2-7, the V gene TRBV28; D is perhaps TRBD2 (5 bases). Germline loops: CDR1 MDHEN, CDR2 SYDVKM. This CDR3 has 15 amino acids. V dropped 6 bases and J dropped 3 bases, with 18 bases sitting between them. The CDR3 DNA reads as TGTGCCAGCAGGTCTCGAGGGTTTCCCGTCTACGAGCAGTACTTC. It encodes CASRSRGFPVYEQYF.

DNA for the CDR3: TGTGCCAGCAGTTTACAGGGGGCAGGCGAGGACGAGCAGTACTTC. Protein sequence: CASSLQGAGEDEQYF. The chain links TRBV28 to TRBJ2-7; 8 nucleotides agree with TRBD1. This CDR3 is 15 amino acids long. V lost 2 bases, J lost 5 bases, and 8 bases stayed unmatched. Germline assignment: CDR1 MDHEN and CDR2 SYDVKM.

The table lists this clone with a few counts. The genes are TRBV7-2 and TRBJ2-5; D might be TRBD1 (6 bases). The CDR3 runs 15 residues. From germline, CDR1 is SGHTA and CDR2 FQGNSA. Trimming shortened V by 1 base and J by 1 base, and 10 bases separated the two germline ends. CDR3 in DNA: TGTGCCAGCAGCTTAGGGGGGCAGCCCCAAGAGACCCAGTACTTC. Protein product: CASSLGGQPQETQYF.

The gene calls are TRBV28 and TRBJ2-2, with 7 positions matching TRBD2. V shed 10 bases and J 3 bases; nucleotides not matched to a gene: 8. CDR1 and CDR2 (germline): MDHEN, SYDVKM. This CDR3 region has 14 residues. The CDR3 loop reads CATRDYQDTGELFF. The CDR3 DNA is TGTGCCACCCGGGACTACCAAGACACCGGGGAGCTGTTTTTT.